These 27 T cell receptor beta chains were all obtained from the same sample, sequenced in a study of cytomegalovirus exposure and HLA in healthy donors. Primers included in the PCR were 60 Vbeta and 13 Jbeta primers. Measured with immunoSEQ multiplex PCR; TCRdb has only the in-frame clones, and not every one. This repertoire includes about 160,000 clones. Sequencing used PBMCs. Receptors were obtained from a woman aged 55 to 70 in good health and CMV-seronegative.

V usage is TRBV18 and J usage is TRBJ1-5; tentatively, D is TRBD1 (6 bases). The germline V gene encodes CDR1 KGHSH and CDR2 LQKENI. Trimming took 6 bases from V and 4 from J, leaving 16 bases between them. CDR3 length: 15 residues. CDR3: CASSARWDTNQPQHF. DNA of the CDR3: TGTGCCAGCTCCGCACGGTGGGACACAAATCAGCCCCAGCATTTT.

This chain uses TRBV2 with TRBJ1-5, with 10 bases fitting TRBD1. The germline V gene has CDR1 SNHLY and CDR2 FYNNEI. The CDR3 runs to 15 residues. With 6 bases clipped from V and 4 bases from J, the junction kept 6 bases outside the gene matches. The CDR3 coding sequence is TGTGCCAGCAGCTCCAGGGACAGGGGAAATCAGCCCCAGCATTTT. Its translation: CASSSRDRGNQPQHF.

The rearrangement joins TRBV18 to TRBJ2-7; D ambiguous. This CDR3 region has 12 residues. Germline V gene sequence: CDR1 KGHSH, CDR2 LQKENI. V lost 3 bases and J 5 bases, leaving 8 bases between the germline ends. Here the CDR3 DNA reads TGTGCCAGCTCACCTAGCACGCACGAGCAGTACTTC. Translated, it gives CASSPSTHEQYF. Full variable domain (remainder filled in from reference TRBV18 and TRBJ2-7): NAGVMQNPRHLVRRRGQEARLRCSPMKGHSHVYWYRQLPEEGLKFMVYLQKENIIDESGMPKERFSAEFPKEGPSILRIQQVVRGDSAAYFCASSPSTHEQYFGPGTRLTVT.

V usage is TRBV27 and J usage is TRBJ1-1; the match to TRBD1 covers 9 bases. After removal of 6 bases from V and 4 bases from J, the junction contained 6 bases not matched to a gene. The CDR3 spans 14 residues. Germline V lookup: CDR1 MNHEY, CDR2 SMNVEV (reference sequence). The CDR3 nucleotides read TGTGCCAGCAGACAACGGGACAGGGCCACTGAAGCTTTCTTT. It translates to CASRQRDRATEAFF.

The chain recombines TRBV18 with TRBJ1-2, with D possibly matching TRBD1 (6 bases). Trimming removed 5 bases from V and 4 bases from J, with 11 bases in between. The germline CDR1 and CDR2 sequences are KGHSH and LQKENI. This CDR3 has 13 residues. The CDR3 is CASSTPTGYGYTF. CDR3 nucleotides: TGTGCCAGCTCAACCCCGACAGGCTATGGCTACACCTTC.

The chain joins TRBV27 to TRBJ2-7; tentative D call: TRBD1 (8 bases). The CDR3 has 14 amino acids. The germline V and J ends were trimmed by 4 bases and 4 bases, with 14 bases remaining between them. Per the germline V gene, CDR1 is MNHEY and CDR2 is SMNVEV (reference sequence). The CDR3 region has the DNA TGTGCCAGCAGTTCCCACAGGGGGGGGTACGAGCAGTACTTC. Its translation is CASSSHRGGYEQYF.

The genes are TRBV5-4 and TRBJ1-1; D remains unclear. The CDR3 contains 13 residues. V lost 0 bases, J lost 7 bases, and 10 bases lay in between. CDR1 and CDR2 (germline): SGHNT, YYREEE (reference sequence). The CDR3 DNA sequence: TGTGCCAGCAGCTTGGGCGGCCAGAATGAAGCTTTCTTT. This gives the protein CASSLGGQNEAFF.

The rearrangement joins TRBV5-4 to TRBJ1-4; D remains ambiguous. Germline CDR1 and CDR2: SGHNT and YYREEE (reference sequence). Between the trimmed V and J ends, which lost 2 bases and 8 bases, there was a span of 13 bases. The CDR3 is 14 amino acids. CDR3 sequence: CASSFGRLGEKLFF. The CDR3 bases are TGTGCCAGCAGCTTTGGCAGGCTCGGCGAAAAACTGTTTTTT.

This chain connects TRBV5-1 to TRBJ1-2; 7 bases are a match to TRBD1. The CDR3 runs to 17 residues. The germline V gene encodes CDR1 SGHRS and CDR2 YFSETQ. Trimming cost V 6 bases and J 0 bases; bases outside gene matches: 14. The CDR3 nucleotides are TGCGCCAGCACCCCTCTCTCCTCCGGGACAGCTAACTATGGCTACACCTTC. It encodes CASTPLSSGTANYGYTF. The whole variable domain, filled in from reference TRBV5-1 and TRBJ1-2, reads KAGVTQTPRYLIKTRGQQVTLSCSPISGHRSVSWYQQTPGQGLQFLFEYFSETQRNKGNFPGRFSGRQFSNSRSEMNVSTLELGDSALYLCASTPLSSGTANYGYTFGSGTRLTVV.

This rearrangement joins TRBV19 to TRBJ1-5; D is possibly TRBD1 (5 bases). V shed 1 base and J shed 2 bases, with 9 bases lying between them. Germline CDR1 and CDR2: LNHDA and SQIVND (reference sequence). The CDR3 spans 15 residues. The CDR3 DNA follows: TGTGCCAGTAGTATAGGGCAGGGCGGCAATCAGCCCCAGCATTTT. It specifies CASSIGQGGNQPQHF.

The V call is TRBV11-1, the J call TRBJ2-6; 7 positions agree with TRBD1. J was trimmed by 2 bases and V by 5 bases; bases with no gene match: 12. CDR1 and CDR2 (germline): SGHAT, FQDESV (reference sequence). This CDR3 spans 18 amino acids. The CDR3 DNA reads as TGTGCCAGCAGCATAGTACCCCGACAGGGCCCTGGGGCCAACGTCCTGACTTTC. Protein sequence: CASSIVPRQGPGANVLTF.

This chain connects TRBV4-1 to TRBJ2-7; 8 nucleotides match TRBD2. From germline, CDR1 is MGHRA and CDR2 YSYEKL. There are 15 residues in the CDR3. The V and J ends lost 4 bases and 3 bases, in that order; junction bases with no gene match: 8. This chain's CDR3 is CASSPSSGGVYEQYF. CDR3 nucleotide sequence: TGCGCCAGCAGCCCCTCAAGCGGGGGTGTCTACGAGCAGTACTTC.

J is TRBJ2-1 and V is TRBV5-1, with TRBD1 as a possible D gene (6 bases). The CDR3 runs to 14 residues. Between the trimmed V and J ends, which lost 0 bases and 3 bases, there was a span of 7 bases. The germline V gene encodes CDR1 SGHRS and CDR2 YFSETQ. CDR3: CASSLEQGYNEQFF. The CDR3 region has the DNA TGCGCCAGCAGCTTGGAACAGGGCTACAATGAGCAGTTCTTC.

This chain uses TRBV10-2 with TRBJ2-1; D remains ambiguous. Trimming shortened V by 1 base and J by 6 bases, and 4 bases separated the two germline ends. There are 12 residues in the CDR3. Per the germline V gene, CDR1 is WSHSY and CDR2 is SAAADI. CDR3 sequence: CASSELANEQFF. The DNA of the CDR3 is TGCGCCAGCAGTGAGTTGGCCAATGAGCAGTTCTTC.

The chain uses TRBV2 and TRBJ2-1; 13 nucleotides align to TRBD2. Germline-derived CDR1 and CDR2 are SNHLY and FYNNEI. Trimming removed 6 bases from V and 4 bases from J; junction bases left unmatched: 3. The CDR3 loop spans 15 amino acids. CDR3 nucleotide sequence: TGTGCCAGCAGGGGACTAGCGGGGAGATACAATGAGCAGTTCTTC. Amino acids: CASRGLAGRYNEQFF.

Turning to this clone: Other DNA sequences of this sample code for an identical CDR3. V and J are TRBV6-5 and TRBJ1-1; a possible D gene is TRBD1 (5 bases). V was cut by 6 bases and J by 3 bases, with 11 bases left in between. The CDR3 is made up of 13 amino acids. Germline-derived CDR1 and CDR2 are MNHEY and SVGAGI. The CDR3: CASRPPGYTEAFF. The DNA of the CDR3 is TGTGCCAGCAGACCGCCAGGGTACACTGAAGCTTTCTTT.

The chain joins TRBV27 to TRBJ2-3; TRBD2 agrees at 10 bases. The trim removed 6 bases at V and 7 bases at J, leaving 10 bases unmatched. Germline V gene data show CDR1 as MNHEY and CDR2 as SMNVEV (reference sequence). The CDR3 is 15 amino acids. The CDR3 is CASRQSRTSGYTQYF. CDR3 in DNA: TGTGCCAGCAGGCAATCACGGACTAGCGGATATACGCAGTATTTT.

The CDR3 bases are TGTGCCAGCAGCGCGCAAACTCCGGGACAGGGGAACAATGAGCAGTTCTTC. It specifies CASSAQTPGQGNNEQFF. The V gene is TRBV9, the J gene TRBJ2-1; TRBD1 matches 10 bases. Germline values: CDR1 SGDLS, CDR2 YYNGEE. V was pared by 3 bases and J by 5 bases, with 11 bases of the junction left unmatched. The CDR3 length is 17 residues.

The chain employs TRBV7-8 and TRBJ2-7, with TRBD2 identical over 11 bases. Germline V CDR1 and CDR2: SGHVS, FQNEAQ. This CDR3 contains 19 residues. The junction had 16 bases not matched to a gene; V was cut back by 5 bases and J by 1 base. Written as DNA, the CDR3 is TGTGCCAGCAGCCTCACTGAGGGCCTAGCGGGGGGCGCGTCCTACGAGCAGTACTTC. This gives the protein CASSLTEGLAGGASYEQYF.

This chain links TRBV10-2 with TRBJ1-5; 7 bases line up with TRBD1. The length of the CDR3 is 17 residues. V was clipped by 3 bases and J by 0 bases; unmatched bases: 8. Germline V gives CDR1 WSHSY, CDR2 SAAADI. The chain's CDR3 is CASSEPGQTYSNQPQHF. CDR3 DNA sequence: TGCGCCAGCAGTGAACCGGGACAGACTTATAGCAATCAGCCCCAGCATTTT.

V and J are TRBV5-1 and TRBJ1-5; TRBD1 aligns across 7 bases. This CDR3 spans 14 amino acids. Germline V gene lookup returns CDR1 SGHRS and CDR2 YFSETQ. The V segment lost 4 bases and the J segment 1 base; nucleotides outside the gene matches: 2. The CDR3 loop is CASSPGQSNQPQHF. The CDR3 DNA follows: TGCGCCAGCAGCCCGGGACAGAGCAATCAGCCCCAGCATTTT.

The chain uses TRBV2 and TRBJ1-6; D is perhaps TRBD1 (6 bases). Germline CDR1 and CDR2: SNHLY and FYNNEI. With 7 bases removed from V and 8 bases from J, the gap between germline ends came to 12 bases. This CDR3 spans 13 amino acids. Written as DNA, the CDR3 is TGTGCCAGCACCCGACAGGTGGATTCACCCCTCCACTTT. As protein: CASTRQVDSPLHF.

The J gene is TRBJ1-1, the V gene TRBV18; the match to TRBD1 covers 7 bases. Trimming removed 3 bases from V and 4 bases from J; junction bases left unmatched: 14. Germline V gives CDR1 KGHSH, CDR2 LQKENI. This CDR3 comprises 17 residues. Here the CDR3 DNA reads TGTGCCAGCTCACCCATGACAGGGATAAGTAAGGCCACTGAAGCTTTCTTT. Translated, it gives CASSPMTGISKATEAFF. Full variable domain (remainder filled in from reference TRBV18 and TRBJ1-1): NAGVMQNPRHLVRRRGQEARLRCSPMKGHSHVYWYRQLPEEGLKFMVYLQKENIIDESGMPKERFSAEFPKEGPSILRIQQVVRGDSAAYFCASSPMTGISKATEAFFGQGTRLTVV.

This chain joins TRBV4-3 and TRBJ1-2, with D maybe TRBD1 (5 bases). The CDR3 extends over 16 amino acids. The V end was cut by 4 bases, the J end by 0 bases, with 15 bases between. Germline V gene sequence: CDR1 LGHNA, CDR2 YSLEER. The CDR3 sequence: CASSPSSRGANYGYTF. CDR3 in DNA: TGCGCCAGCAGCCCCTCCTCTCGGGGGGCTAACTATGGCTACACCTTC.

This sequence joins TRBV28 and TRBJ2-5, with 9 nucleotides matching TRBD1. Germline CDR1 MDHEN, CDR2 SYDVKM. CDR3 length: 15 amino acids. The junction had 10 bases not matched to a gene; V was cut back by 6 bases and J by 5 bases. The CDR3 region is CASSPGQGLWETQYF. The DNA for the CDR3 is TGTGCCAGCAGCCCGGGACAGGGTTTGTGGGAGACCCAGTACTTC.

The chain's CDR3 is CSVTGLGAYEQYF. Here the CDR3 DNA reads TGCAGCGTTACAGGGTTGGGGGCCTACGAGCAGTACTTC. V usage is TRBV29-1 and J usage is TRBJ2-7, with a weak D call TRBD1 (6 bases). Germline V gene sequence: CDR1 SQVTM, CDR2 ANQGSEA. The V gene lost 5 bases and the J gene lost 2 bases, with 13 bases spanning the gap. This CDR3 is built from 13 residues.

The chain recombines TRBV6-6 with TRBJ2-5, with a tentative D call TRBD2 (6 bases). The J call may be incorrect, as the DNA end agrees better with TRBJ2-7. The germline V gene encodes CDR1 MNHNY and CDR2 SVGAGI (reference sequence). The CDR3 covers 14 residues. The CDR3 protein is CASRSDGRSYEQYF. In DNA, the CDR3 is TGTGCCAGCAGATCGGACGGGAGATCCTACGAGCAGTACTTC.